Presented here are 6 T cell receptor beta chains from one specimen sequenced in a study of blood T cell repertoires in COVID-19. TCRdb's copy holds only in-frame clones and misses some; the assay was immunoSEQ multiplex PCR. This table has 250,000 to 350,000 clones, roughly 88% appearing once. Sequencing used peripheral blood. The origin of the receptors is a woman younger than 45 with active or convalescent COVID-19.

The rearrangement links TRBV19 to TRBJ1-5, with 7 bases aligning to TRBD1. V shed 7 bases and J 7 bases; nucleotides not matched to a gene: 7. The CDR3 extends over 13 amino acids. Germline lookup yields CDR1 LNHDA and CDR2 SQIVND (reference sequence). CDR3 DNA sequence: TGTGCCAGTACCGCAGGGGGGTTCCAGCCCCAGCATTTT. This translates into CASTAGGFQPQHF.

The V gene is TRBV18, the J gene TRBJ1-1; no clear D gene. Between the trimmed V and J ends, which lost 2 bases and 4 bases, there was a span of 14 bases. From germline, CDR1 is KGHSH and CDR2 LQKENI. CDR3 length equals 15 residues. The CDR3 DNA reads TGTGCCAGCTCACCAGGGCACGGCGTGGGCACTGAAGCTTTCTTT. Encoded protein: CASSPGHGVGTEAFF.

This clone was detected only a few times. V is TRBV7-2 and J is TRBJ2-7, with 9 bases matching TRBD1. Trimming cost V 5 bases and J 4 bases; bases outside gene matches: 3. Germline V gene data show CDR1 as SGHTA and CDR2 as FQGNSA. The CDR3 contains 13 residues. CDR3 nucleotides: TGTGCCAGCAGCACCGGGACAGGGTACGAGCAGTACTTC. Translation gives CASSTGTGYEQYF.

The CDR3 sequence: CASSPTRRNTIYF. The CDR3 bases are TGTGCCAGCAGTCCTACCAGGAGAAACACCATATATTTT. The rearrangement uses TRBV3-1 (or the pseudogene TRBV3-2) and TRBJ1-3; no clear D gene. The V end lost 6 bases, the J end lost 5 bases, and 11 bases lay between the germline ends. This CDR3 region has 13 residues. Germline CDR1 LGHDT, CDR2 YNNKEL (reference sequence).

The chain is built from TRBV7-9 and TRBJ2-4; D ambiguous. CDR1 is SEHNR and CDR2 is FQNEAQ in the germline V gene (reference sequence). This CDR3 spans 15 amino acids. Trimming left V 2 bases short and J 5 bases short, with 13 bases between. CDR3 loop: CASSLSETAENIQYF. The CDR3 DNA reads as TGTGCCAGCAGCTTATCGGAGACGGCAGAAAACATTCAGTACTTC.

The chain employs TRBV4-3 and TRBJ1-1; D is perhaps TRBD1 (5 bases). Germline V gives CDR1 LGHNA, CDR2 YSLEER. This CDR3 contains 13 residues. Trimming took 6 bases from V and 0 from J, leaving 8 bases between them. The CDR3 here is CASRWDLNTEAFF. The CDR3 nucleotides are TGCGCCAGCAGGTGGGACTTGAACACTGAAGCTTTCTTT.